The clone carrying this T cell receptor (beta chain) was picked up a small number of times. The length of the CDR3 is 16 residues. CDR1 and CDR2 from the germline V gene are SEHNR and FQNEAQ (reference sequence). J lost 0 bases, V lost 5 bases, and 4 bases had no gene match. Per the study methods: The authors estimated nucleated cell counts from reference gene primer amplification. Assay used: immunoSEQ multiplex PCR; TCRdb lists only in-frame clones, some missing. D and trimming were read from the DNA, whereas the V and J calls and clone size are those reported in that table. The sample lists 280,000 or so clones, around 86% occurring once. This entry belongs to a study of blood T cell repertoires in COVID-19. For the study at large: Specimens from acute and convalescent COVID-19 originated in the United States, Italy and Spain. Sample material is recorded as cDNA or gDNA derived from T cells, B-cell-depleted T cells, or PBMCs.

Sequencing used peripheral blood. The clonotype was recovered from a human donor in a cohort sampled during active COVID-19. The chain employs TRBV7-9 and TRBJ2-5; TRBD2 agrees at 12 bases. In DNA, the CDR3 is TGTGCCAGCAGCCTAACTAGCGGGAGGCACCAAGAGACCCAGTACTTC. Its translation is CASSLTSGRHQETQYF.